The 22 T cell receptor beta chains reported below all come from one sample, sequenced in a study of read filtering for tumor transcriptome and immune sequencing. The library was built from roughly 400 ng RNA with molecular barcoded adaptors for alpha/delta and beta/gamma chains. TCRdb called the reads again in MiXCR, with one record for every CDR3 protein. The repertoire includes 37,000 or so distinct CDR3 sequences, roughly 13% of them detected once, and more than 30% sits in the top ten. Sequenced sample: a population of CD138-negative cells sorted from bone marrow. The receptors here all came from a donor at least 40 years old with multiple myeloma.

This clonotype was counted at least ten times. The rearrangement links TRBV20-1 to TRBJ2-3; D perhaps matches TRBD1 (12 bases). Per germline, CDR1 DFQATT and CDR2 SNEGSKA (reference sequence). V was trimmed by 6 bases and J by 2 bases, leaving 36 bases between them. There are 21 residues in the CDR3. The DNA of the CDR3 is TGCAGTGCCACCCGGGACAGGGGGCGAATAGGGACTAGCGGAAACACAGATACGCAGTATTTT. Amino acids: CSATRDRGRIGTSGNTDTQYF.

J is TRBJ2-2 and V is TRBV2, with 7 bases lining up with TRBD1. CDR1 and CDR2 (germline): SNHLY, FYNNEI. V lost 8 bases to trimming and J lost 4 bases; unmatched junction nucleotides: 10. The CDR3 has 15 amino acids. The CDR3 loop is CASLREPGGTGELFF. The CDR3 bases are TGTGCCAGCCTTAGAGAGCCAGGGGGCACCGGGGAGCTGTTTTTT.

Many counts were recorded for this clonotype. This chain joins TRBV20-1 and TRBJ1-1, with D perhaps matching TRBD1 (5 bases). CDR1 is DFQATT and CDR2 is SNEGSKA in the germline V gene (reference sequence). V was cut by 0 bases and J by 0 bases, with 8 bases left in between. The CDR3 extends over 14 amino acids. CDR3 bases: TGCAGTGCTAGAGATGGGGGGATGAACACTGAAGCTTTCTTT. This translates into CSARDGGMNTEAFF.

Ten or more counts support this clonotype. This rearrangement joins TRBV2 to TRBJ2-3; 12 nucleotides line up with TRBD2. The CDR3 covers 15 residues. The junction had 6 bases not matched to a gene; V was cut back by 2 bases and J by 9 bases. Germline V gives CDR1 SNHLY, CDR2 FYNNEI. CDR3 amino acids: CASSELAGGGRTQYF. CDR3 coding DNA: TGTGCCAGCAGTGAACTAGCGGGAGGGGGTCGAACGCAGTATTTT. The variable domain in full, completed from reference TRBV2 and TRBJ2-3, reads EPEVTQTPSHQVTQMGQEVILRCVPISNHLYFYWYRQILGQKVEFLVSFYNNEISEKSEIFDDQFSVERPDGSNFTLKIRSTKLEDSAMYFCASSELAGGGRTQYFGPGTRLTVL.

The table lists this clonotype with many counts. The CDR3 sequence is CASGTGQAGANVLTF. CDR3 bases: TGTGCCAGCGGGACAGGACAAGCTGGGGCCAACGTCCTGACTTTC. This chain connects TRBV2 to TRBJ2-6; 8 nucleotides match TRBD1. V trimming: 8 bases; J trimming: 2 bases; junction bases outside the gene matches: 5. The CDR3 has 15 residues. Germline V gene sequence: CDR1 SNHLY, CDR2 FYNNEI.

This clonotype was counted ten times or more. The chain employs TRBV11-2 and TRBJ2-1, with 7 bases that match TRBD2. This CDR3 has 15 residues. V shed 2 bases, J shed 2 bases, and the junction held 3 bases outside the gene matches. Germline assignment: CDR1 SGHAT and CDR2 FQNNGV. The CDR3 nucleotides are TGTGCCAGCAGCTTAAATGGACTAGCCTACAATGAGCAGTTCTTC. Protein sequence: CASSLNGLAYNEQFF.

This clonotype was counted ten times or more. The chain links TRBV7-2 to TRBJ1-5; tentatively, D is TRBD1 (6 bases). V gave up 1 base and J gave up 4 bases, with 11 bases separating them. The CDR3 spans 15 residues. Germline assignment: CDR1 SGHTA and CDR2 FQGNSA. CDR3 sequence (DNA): TGTGCCAGCAGCTTAGGAGGGGGGCAGAATCAGCCCCAGCATTTT. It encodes CASSLGGGQNQPQHF. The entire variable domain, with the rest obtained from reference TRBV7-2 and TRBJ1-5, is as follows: GAGVSQSPSNKVTEKGKDVELRCDPISGHTALYWYRQSLGQGLEFLIYFQGNSAPDKSGLPSDRFSAERTGGSVSTLTIQRTQQEDSAVYLCASSLGGGQNQPQHFGDGTRLSIL.

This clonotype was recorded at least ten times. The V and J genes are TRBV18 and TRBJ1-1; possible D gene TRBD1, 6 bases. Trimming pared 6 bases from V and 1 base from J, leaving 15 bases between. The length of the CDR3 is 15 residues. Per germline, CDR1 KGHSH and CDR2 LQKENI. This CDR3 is CASSLVAGENTEAFF. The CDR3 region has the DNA TGTGCCAGCTCCCTCGTTGCAGGGGAGAACACTGAAGCTTTCTTT.

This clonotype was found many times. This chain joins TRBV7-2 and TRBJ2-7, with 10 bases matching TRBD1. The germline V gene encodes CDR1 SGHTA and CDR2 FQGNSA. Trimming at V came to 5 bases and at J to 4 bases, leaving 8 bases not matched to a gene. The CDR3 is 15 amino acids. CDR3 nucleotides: TGTGCCAGCAGCCGCCTGGGACAGGGGCCTTACGAGCAGTACTTC. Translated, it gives CASSRLGQGPYEQYF.

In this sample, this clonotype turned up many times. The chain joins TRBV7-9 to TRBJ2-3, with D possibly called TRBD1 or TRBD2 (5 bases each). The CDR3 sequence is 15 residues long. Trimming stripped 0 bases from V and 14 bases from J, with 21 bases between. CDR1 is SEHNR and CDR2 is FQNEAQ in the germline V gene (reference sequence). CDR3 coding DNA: TGTGCCAGCAGCTTAGCGTCAACGATCGGGACCAATCTGTATTTT. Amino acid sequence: CASSLASTIGTNLYF.

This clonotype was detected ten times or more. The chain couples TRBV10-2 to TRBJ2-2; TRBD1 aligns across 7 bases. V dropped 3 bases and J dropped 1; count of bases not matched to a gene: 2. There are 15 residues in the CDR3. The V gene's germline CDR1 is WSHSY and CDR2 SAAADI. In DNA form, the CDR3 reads TGCGCCAGCAGTGAAAGGGGGCAGAACACCGGGGAGCTGTTTTTT. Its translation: CASSERGQNTGELFF.

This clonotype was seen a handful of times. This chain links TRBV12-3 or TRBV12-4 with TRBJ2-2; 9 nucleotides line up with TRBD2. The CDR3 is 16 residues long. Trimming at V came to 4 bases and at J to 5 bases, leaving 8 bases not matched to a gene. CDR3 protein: CASSWLGGRGTGELFF. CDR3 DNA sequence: TGTGCCAGCAGTTGGCTGGGCGGGAGGGGGACCGGGGAGCTGTTTTTT.

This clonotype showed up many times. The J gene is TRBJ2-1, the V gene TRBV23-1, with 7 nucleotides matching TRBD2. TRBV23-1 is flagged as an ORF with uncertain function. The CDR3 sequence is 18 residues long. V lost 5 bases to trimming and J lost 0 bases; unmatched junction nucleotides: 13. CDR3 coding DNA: TGCGCCAGCAGTTATAGGGCTAGCGGTACAAGCTCCTACAATGAGCAGTTCTTC. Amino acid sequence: CASSYRASGTSSYNEQFF.

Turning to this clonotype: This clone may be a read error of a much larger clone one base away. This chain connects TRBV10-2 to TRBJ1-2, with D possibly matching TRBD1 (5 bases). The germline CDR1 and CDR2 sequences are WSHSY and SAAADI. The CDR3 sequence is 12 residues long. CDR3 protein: CASSAGNYGCTF. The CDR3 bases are TGCGCCAGCAGTGCAGGGAACTATGGCTGCACCTTC.

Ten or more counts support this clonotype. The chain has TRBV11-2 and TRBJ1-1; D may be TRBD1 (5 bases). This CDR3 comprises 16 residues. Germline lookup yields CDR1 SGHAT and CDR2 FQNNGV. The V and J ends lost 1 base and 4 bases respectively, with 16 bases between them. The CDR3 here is CASSLVPRGGGTEAFF. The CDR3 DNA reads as TGTGCCAGCAGCTTAGTGCCAAGGGGTGGTGGCACTGAAGCTTTCTTT.

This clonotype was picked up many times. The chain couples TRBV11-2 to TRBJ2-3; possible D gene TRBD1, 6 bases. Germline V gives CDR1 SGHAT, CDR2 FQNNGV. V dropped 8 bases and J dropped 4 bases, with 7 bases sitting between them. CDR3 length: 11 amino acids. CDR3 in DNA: TGTGCCAGCCAGGGGTCAGATACGCAGTATTTT. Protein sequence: CASQGSDTQYF.

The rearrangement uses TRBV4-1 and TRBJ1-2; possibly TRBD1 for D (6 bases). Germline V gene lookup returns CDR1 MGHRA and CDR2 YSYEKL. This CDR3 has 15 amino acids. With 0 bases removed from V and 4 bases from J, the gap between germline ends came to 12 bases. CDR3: CASSQEIGGGYGYTF. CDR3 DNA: TGCGCCAGCAGCCAAGAAATAGGGGGGGGCTATGGCTACACCTTC.

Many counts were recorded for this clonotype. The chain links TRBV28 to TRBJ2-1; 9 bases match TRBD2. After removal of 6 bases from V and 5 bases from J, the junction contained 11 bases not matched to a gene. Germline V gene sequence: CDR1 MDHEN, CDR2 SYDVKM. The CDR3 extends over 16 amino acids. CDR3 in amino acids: CASSPLLAGRDNEQFF. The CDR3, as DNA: TGTGCCAGCAGCCCCCTTCTAGCGGGAAGGGACAATGAGCAGTTCTTC.

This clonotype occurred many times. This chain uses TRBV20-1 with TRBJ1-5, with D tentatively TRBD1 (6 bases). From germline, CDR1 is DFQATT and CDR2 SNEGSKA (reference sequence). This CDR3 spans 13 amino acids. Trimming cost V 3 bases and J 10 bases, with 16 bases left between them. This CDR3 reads CSASPAGVPPQHF. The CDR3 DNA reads TGCAGTGCTAGTCCGGCAGGGGTTCCTCCCCAGCATTTT.

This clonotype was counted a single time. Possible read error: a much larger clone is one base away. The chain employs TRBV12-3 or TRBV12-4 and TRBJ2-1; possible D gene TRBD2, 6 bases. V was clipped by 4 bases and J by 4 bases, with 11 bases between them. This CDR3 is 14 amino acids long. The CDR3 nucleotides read TGTGCCAGCAGTTCGCGGGAAGATTACAATGAGCAGTTCTTC. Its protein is CASSSREDYNEQFF.

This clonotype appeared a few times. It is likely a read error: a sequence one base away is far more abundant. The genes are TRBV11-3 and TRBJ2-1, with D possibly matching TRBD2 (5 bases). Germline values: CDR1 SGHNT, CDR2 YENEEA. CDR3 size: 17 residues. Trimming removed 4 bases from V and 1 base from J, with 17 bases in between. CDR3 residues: CASSSPSRSGSYNEQFF. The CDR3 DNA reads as TGTGCCAGCAGCTCCCCCTCCCGCTCGGGGTCCTACAATGAGCAGTTCTTC. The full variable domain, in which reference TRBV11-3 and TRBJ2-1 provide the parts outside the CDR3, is EAGVVQSPRYKIIEKKQPVAFWCNPISGHNTLYWYLQNLGQGPELLIRYENEEAVDDSQLPKDRFSAERLKGVDSTLKIQPAELGDSAVYLCASSSPSRSGSYNEQFFGPGTRLTVL.

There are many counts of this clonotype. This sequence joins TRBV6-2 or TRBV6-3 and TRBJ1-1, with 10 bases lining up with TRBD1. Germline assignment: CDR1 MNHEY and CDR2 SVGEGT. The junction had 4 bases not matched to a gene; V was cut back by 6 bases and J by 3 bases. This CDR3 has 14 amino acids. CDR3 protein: CASSDRGHHTEAFF. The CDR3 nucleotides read TGTGCCAGCAGCGACAGGGGGCACCACACTGAAGCTTTCTTT.